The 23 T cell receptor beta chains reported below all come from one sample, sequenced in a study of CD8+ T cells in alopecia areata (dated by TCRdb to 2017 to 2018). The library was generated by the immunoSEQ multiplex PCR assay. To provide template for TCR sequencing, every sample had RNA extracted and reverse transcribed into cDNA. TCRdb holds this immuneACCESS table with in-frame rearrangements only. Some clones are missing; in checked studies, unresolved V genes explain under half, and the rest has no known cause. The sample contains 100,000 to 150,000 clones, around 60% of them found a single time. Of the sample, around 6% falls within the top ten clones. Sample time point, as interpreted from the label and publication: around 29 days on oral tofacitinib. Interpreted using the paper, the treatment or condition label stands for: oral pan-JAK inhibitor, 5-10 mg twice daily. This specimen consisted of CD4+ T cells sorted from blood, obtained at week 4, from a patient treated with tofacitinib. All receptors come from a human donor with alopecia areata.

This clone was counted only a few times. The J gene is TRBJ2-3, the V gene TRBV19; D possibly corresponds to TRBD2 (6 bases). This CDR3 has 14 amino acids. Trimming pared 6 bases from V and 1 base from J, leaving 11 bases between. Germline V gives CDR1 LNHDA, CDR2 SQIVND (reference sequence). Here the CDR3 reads CASRGGVRTDTQYF. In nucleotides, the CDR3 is TGTGCCAGTAGAGGCGGGGTACGCACAGATACGCAGTATTTT.

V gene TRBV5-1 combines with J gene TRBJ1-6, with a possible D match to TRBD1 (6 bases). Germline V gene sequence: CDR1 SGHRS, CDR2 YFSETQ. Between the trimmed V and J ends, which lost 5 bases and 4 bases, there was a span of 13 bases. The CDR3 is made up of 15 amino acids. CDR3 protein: CASRTDSAYNSPLHF. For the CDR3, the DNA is TGCGCCAGCAGGACGGACAGCGCTTATAATTCACCCCTCCACTTT.

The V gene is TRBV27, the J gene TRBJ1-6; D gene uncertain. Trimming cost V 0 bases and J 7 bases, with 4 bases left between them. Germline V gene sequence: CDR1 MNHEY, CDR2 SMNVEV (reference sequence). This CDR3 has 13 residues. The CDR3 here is CASSLSGNSPLHF. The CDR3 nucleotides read TGTGCCAGCAGTTTATCGGGAAATTCACCCCTCCACTTT.

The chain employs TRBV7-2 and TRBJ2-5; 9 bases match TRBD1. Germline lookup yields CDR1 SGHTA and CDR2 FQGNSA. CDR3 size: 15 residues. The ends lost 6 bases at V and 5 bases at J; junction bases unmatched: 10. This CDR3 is CASSRTGVRGETQYF. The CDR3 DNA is TGTGCCAGCAGTAGGACAGGGGTTCGGGGGGAGACCCAGTACTTC.

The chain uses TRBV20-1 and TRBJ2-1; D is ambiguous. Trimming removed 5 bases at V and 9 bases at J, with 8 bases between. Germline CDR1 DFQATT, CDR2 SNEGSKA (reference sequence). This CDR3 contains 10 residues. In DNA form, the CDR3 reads TGCAGTGCTGACTCGACTGAGCAGTTCTTC. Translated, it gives CSADSTEQFF.

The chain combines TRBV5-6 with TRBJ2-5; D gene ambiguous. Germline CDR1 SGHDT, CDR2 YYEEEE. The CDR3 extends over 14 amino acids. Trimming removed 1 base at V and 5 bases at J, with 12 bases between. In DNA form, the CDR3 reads TGTGCCAGCAGCTTGTATCAGGTTACGGAGACCCAGTACTTC. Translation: CASSLYQVTETQYF.

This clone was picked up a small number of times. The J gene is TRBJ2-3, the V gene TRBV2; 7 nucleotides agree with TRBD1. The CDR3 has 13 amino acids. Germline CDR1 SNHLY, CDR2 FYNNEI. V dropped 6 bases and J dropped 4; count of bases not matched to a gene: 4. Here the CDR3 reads CASSGQGADTQYF. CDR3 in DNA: TGTGCCAGCAGCGGGCAGGGGGCAGATACGCAGTATTTT.

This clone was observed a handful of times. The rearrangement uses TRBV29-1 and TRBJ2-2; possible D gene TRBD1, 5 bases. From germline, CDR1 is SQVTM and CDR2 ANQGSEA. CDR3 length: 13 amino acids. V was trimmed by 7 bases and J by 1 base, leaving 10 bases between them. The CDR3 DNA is TGCAGCGGGAAAAGGGGGAACACCGGGGAGCTGTTTTTT. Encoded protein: CSGKRGNTGELFF.

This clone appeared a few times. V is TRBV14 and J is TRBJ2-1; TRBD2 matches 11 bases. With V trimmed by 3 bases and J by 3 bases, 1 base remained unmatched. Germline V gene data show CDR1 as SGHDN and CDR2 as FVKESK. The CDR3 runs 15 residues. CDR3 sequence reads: CASSQGLAVYNEQFF. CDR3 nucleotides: TGTGCCAGCAGCCAGGGACTAGCGGTCTACAATGAGCAGTTCTTC.

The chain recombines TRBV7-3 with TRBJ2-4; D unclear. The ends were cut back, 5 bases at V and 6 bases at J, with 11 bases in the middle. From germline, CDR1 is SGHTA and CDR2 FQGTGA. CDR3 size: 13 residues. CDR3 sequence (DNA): TGTGCCAGCAGCCCACATAGGACAAACATTCAGTACTTC. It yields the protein CASSPHRTNIQYF.

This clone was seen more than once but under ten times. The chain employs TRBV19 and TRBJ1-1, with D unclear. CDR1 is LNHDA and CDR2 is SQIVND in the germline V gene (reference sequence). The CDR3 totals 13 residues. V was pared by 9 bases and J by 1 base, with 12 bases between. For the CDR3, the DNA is TGTGCCAGCTCCTCCCGGGAGAACACTGAAGCTTTCTTT. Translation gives CASSSRENTEAFF.

CDR3 coding DNA: TGCAGTGTTCCCGTGGGGACCCAGTACTTC. Translating gives CSVPVGTQYF. The rearrangement links TRBV20-1 to TRBJ2-5; D is unresolved. Trimming removed 7 bases at V and 7 bases at J, with 10 bases between. This CDR3 is built from 10 residues. The germline V gene encodes CDR1 DFQATT and CDR2 SNEGSKA (reference sequence).

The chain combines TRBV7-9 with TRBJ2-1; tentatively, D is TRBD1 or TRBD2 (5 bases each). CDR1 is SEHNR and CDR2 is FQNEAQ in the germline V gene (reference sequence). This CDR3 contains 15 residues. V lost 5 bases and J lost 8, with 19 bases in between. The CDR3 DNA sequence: TGTGCCAGCAGCCGGGGCTACGATGCCTTGGATGAGCAGTTCTTC. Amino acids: CASSRGYDALDEQFF. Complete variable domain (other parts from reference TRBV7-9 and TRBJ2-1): DTGVSQNPRHKITKRGQNVTFRCDPISEHNRLYWYRQTLGQGPEFLTYFQNEAQLEKSRLLSDRFSAERPKGSFSTLEIQRTEQGDSAMYLCASSRGYDALDEQFFGPGTRLTVL.

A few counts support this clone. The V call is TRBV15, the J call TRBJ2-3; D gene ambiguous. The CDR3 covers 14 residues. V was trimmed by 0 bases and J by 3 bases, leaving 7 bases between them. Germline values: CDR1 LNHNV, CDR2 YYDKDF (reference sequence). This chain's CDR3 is CATSRDVETDTQYF. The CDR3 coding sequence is TGTGCCACCAGCAGAGATGTGGAAACAGATACGCAGTATTTT.

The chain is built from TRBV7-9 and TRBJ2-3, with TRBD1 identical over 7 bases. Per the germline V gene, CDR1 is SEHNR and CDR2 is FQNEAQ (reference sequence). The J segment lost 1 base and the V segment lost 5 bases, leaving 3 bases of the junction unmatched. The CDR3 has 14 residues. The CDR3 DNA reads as TGTGCCAGCAGCCGGGACAGAGGCACAGATACGCAGTATTTT. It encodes CASSRDRGTDTQYF.

The CDR3 coding sequence is TGTGCCAGCAGCCAAAGGGGCACTGAAGCTTTCTTT. It yields the protein CASSQRGTEAFF. This rearrangement joins TRBV6-6 to TRBJ1-1; possible D gene TRBD1, 5 bases. The CDR3 covers 12 residues. V lost 6 bases to trimming and J lost 4 bases, with 9 bases between them. The V gene's germline CDR1 is MNHNY and CDR2 SVGAGI (reference sequence).

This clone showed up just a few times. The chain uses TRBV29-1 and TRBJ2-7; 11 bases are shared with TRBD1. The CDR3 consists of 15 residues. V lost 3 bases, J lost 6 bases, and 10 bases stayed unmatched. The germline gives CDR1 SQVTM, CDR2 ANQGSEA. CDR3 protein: CSVDPGTGGMVEQYF. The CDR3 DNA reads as TGCAGCGTTGATCCCGGGACAGGGGGTATGGTCGAGCAGTACTTC.

CDR3 amino acids: CASSPDEEETQYF. CDR3 DNA sequence: TGTGCCAGCTCGCCGGACGAAGAAGAGACCCAGTACTTC. The chain combines TRBV18 with TRBJ2-5; D is unresolved. Deletions cut 6 bases from V and 3 bases from J, with 11 bases between. Germline V gene lookup returns CDR1 KGHSH and CDR2 LQKENI. The CDR3 is 13 residues long. Looking up the rest from reference TRBV18 and TRBJ2-5 gives the full variable domain: NAGVMQNPRHLVRRRGQEARLRCSPMKGHSHVYWYRQLPEEGLKFMVYLQKENIIDESGMPKERFSAEFPKEGPSILRIQQVVRGDSAAYFCASSPDEEETQYFGPGTRLLVL.

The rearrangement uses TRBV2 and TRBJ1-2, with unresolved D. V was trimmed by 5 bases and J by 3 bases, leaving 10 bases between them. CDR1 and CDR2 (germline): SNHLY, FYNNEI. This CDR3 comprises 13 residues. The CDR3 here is CASSFRRDYGYTF. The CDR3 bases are TGTGCCAGCAGTTTCAGGAGAGACTATGGCTACACCTTC.

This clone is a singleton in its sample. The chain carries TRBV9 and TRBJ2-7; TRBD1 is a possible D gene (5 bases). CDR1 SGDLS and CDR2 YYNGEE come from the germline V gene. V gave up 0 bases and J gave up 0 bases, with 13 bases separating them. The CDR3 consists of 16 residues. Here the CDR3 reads CASSVDQGAGSYEQYF. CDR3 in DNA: TGTGCCAGCAGCGTAGATCAGGGCGCCGGCTCCTACGAGCAGTACTTC.

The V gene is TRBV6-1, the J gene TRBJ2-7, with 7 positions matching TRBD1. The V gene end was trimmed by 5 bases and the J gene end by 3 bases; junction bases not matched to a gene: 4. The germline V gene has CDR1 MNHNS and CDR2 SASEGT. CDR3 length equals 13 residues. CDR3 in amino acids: CASSRGQNYEQYF. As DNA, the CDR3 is TGTGCCAGCAGTAGGGGACAGAACTACGAGCAGTACTTC.

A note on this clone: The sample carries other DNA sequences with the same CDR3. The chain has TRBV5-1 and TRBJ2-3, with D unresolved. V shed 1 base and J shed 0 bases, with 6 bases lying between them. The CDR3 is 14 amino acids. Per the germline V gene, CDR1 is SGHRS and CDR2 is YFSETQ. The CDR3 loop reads CASSLQVSTDTQYF. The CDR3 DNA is TGCGCCAGCAGCTTGCAGGTCAGCACAGATACGCAGTATTTT.

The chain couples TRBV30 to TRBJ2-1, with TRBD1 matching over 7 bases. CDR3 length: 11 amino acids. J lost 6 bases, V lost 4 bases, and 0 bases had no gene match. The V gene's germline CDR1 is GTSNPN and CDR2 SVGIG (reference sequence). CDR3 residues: CAWTGGNEQFF. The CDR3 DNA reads TGTGCCTGGACAGGGGGCAATGAGCAGTTCTTC.